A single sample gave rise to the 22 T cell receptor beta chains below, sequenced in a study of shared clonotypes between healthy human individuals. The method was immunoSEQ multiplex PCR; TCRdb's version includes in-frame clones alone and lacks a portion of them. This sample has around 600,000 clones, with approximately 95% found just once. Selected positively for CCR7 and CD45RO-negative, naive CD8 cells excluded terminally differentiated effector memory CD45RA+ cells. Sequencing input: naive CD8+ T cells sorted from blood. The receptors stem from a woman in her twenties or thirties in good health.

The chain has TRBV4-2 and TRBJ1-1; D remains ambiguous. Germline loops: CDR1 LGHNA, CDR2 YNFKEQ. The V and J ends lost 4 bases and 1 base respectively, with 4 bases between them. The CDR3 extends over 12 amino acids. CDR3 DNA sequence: TGTGCCAGCAGCCCCCCGAACACTGAAGCTTTCTTT. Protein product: CASSPPNTEAFF.

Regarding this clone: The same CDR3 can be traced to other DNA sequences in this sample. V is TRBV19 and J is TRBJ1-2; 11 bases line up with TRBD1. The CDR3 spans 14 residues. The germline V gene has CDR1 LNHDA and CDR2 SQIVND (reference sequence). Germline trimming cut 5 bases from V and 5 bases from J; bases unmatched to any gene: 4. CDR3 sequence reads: CASSAGTGGYGYTF. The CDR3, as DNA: TGTGCCAGTAGTGCCGGGACAGGGGGATATGGCTACACCTTC.

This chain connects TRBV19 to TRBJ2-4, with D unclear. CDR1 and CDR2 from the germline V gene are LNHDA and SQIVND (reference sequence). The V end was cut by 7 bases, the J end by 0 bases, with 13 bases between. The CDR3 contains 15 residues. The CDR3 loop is CASNAGILAKNIQYF. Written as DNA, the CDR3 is TGTGCCAGTAACGCAGGAATTCTAGCCAAAAACATTCAGTACTTC.

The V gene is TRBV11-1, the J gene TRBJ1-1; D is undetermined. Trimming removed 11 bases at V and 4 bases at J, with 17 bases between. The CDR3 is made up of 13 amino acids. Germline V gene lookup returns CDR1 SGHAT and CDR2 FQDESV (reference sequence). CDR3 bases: TGTGCCTGTCGGTTGGGGTCAGGCACTGAAGCTTTCTTT. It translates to CACRLGSGTEAFF.

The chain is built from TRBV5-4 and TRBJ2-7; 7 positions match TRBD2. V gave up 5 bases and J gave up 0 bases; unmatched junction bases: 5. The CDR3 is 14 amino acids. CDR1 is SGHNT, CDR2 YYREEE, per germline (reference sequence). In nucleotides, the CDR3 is TGTGCCAGCAGTATTCAGCGGGGCTCCTACGAGCAGTACTTC. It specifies CASSIQRGSYEQYF.

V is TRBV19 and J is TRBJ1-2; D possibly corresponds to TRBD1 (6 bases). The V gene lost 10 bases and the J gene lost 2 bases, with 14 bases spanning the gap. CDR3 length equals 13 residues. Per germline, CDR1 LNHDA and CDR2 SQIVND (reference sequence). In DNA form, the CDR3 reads TGTGCCACCAGTGGAGGGGGAAACTATGGCTACACCTTC. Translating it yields CATSGGGNYGYTF. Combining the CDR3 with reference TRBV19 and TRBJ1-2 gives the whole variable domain DGGITQSPKYLFRKEGQNVTLSCEQNLNHDAMYWYRQDPGQGLRLIYYSQIVNDFQKGDIAEGYSVSREKKESFPLTVTSAQKNPTAFYLCATSGGGNYGYTFGSGTRLTVV.

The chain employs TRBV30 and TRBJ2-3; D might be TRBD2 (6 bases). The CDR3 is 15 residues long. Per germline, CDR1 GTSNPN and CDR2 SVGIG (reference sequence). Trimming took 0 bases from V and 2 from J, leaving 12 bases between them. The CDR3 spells CAWSVLARVTDTQYF. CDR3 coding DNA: TGTGCCTGGAGTGTACTAGCTAGGGTCACAGATACGCAGTATTTT.

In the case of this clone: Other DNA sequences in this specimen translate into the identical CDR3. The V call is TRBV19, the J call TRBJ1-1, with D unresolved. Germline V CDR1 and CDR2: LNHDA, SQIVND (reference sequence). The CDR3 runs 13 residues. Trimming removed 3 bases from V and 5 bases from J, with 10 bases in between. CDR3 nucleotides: TGTGCCAGTAGTATTTCTGGAACGACTGAAGCTTTCTTT. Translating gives CASSISGTTEAFF.

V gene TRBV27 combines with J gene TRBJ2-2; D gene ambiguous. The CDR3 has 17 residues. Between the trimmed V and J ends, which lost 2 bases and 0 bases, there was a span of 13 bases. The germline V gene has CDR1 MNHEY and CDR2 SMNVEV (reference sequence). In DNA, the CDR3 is TGTGCCAGCAGTTTACGCAGACCGTTAGCGAACACCGGGGAGCTGTTTTTT. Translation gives CASSLRRPLANTGELFF.

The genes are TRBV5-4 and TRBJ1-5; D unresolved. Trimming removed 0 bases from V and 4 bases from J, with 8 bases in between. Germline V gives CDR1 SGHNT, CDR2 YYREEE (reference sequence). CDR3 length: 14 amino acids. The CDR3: CASSLDGDNQPQHF. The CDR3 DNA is TGTGCCAGCAGCTTGGACGGAGATAATCAGCCCCAGCATTTT.

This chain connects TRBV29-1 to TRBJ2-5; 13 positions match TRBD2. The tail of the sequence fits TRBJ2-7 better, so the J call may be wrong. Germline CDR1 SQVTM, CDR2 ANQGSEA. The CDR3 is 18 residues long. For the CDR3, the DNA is TGCAGCGCAGCAGGGGAGCCCCTAACTAGCGGGAGGGCCGACGAGCAGTACTTC. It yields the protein CSAAGEPLTSGRADEQYF.

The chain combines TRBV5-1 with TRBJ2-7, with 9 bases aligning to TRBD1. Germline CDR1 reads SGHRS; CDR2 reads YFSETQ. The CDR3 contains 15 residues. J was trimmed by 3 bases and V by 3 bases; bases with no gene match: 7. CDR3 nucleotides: TGCGCCAGCAGCTCGAGAATGGACAGGGGCTACGAGCAGTACTTC. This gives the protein CASSSRMDRGYEQYF.

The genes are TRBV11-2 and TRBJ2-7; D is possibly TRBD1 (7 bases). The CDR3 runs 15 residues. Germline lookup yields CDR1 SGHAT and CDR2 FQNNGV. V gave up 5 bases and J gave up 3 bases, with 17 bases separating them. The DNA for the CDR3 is TGTGCCAGCAGCCCAGACAGGGACTTGATCTACGAGCAGTACTTC. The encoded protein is CASSPDRDLIYEQYF. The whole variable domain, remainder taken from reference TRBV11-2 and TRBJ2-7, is EAGVAQSPRYKIIEKRQSVAFWCNPISGHATLYWYQQILGQGPKLLIQFQNNGVVDDSQLPKDRFSAERLKGVDSTLKIQPAKLEDSAVYLCASSPDRDLIYEQYFGPGTRLTVT.

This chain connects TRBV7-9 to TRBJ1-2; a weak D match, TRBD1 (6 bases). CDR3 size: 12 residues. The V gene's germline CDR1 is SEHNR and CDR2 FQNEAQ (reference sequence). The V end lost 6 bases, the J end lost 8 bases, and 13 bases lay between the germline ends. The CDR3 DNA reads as TGTGCCAGCAGTGGGGGCCCGGGGGGCTACACCTTC. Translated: CASSGGPGGYTF.

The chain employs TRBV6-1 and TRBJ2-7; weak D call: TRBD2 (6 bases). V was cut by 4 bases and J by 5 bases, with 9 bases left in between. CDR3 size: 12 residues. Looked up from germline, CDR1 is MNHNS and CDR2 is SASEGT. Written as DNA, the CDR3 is TGTGCCAGCAGTGGGGCTAGCGACGAGCAGTACTTC. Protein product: CASSGASDEQYF.

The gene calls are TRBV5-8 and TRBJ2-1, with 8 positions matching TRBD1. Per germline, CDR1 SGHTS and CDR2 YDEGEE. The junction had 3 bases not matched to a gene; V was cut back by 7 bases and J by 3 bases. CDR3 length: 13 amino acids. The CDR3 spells CASGTGGYNEQFF. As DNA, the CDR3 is TGTGCCAGCGGAACAGGGGGCTACAATGAGCAGTTCTTC. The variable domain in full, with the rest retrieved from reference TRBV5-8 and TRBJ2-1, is EAGVTQSPTHLIKTRGQQATLRCSPISGHTSVYWYQQALGLGLQFLLWYDEGEERNRGNFPPRFSGRQFPNYSSELNVNALELEDSALYLCASGTGGYNEQFFGPGTRLTVL.

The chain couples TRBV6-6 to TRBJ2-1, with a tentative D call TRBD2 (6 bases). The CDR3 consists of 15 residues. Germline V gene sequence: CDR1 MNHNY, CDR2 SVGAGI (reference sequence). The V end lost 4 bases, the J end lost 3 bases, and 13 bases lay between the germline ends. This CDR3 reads CASSSASEVYNEQFF. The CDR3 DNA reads TGTGCCAGCAGTTCCGCTAGCGAGGTCTACAATGAGCAGTTCTTC.

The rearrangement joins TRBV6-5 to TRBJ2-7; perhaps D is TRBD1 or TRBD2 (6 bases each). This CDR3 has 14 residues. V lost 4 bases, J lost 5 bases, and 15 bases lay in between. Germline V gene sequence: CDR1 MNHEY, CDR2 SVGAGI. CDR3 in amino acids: CASSLGGESHEQYF. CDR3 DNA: TGTGCCAGCAGTTTGGGGGGCGAATCCCACGAGCAGTACTTC.

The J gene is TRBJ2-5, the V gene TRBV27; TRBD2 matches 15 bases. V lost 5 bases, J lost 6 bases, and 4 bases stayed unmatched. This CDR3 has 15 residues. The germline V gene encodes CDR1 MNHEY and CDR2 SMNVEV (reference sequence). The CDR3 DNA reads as TGTGCCAGCAGTCCCGGGACTAGCGGGAGGAAGACCCAGTACTTC. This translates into CASSPGTSGRKTQYF.

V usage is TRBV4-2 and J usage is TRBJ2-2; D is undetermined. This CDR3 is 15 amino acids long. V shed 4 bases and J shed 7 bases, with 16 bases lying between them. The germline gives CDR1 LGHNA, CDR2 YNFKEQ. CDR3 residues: CASSPTIARFGELFF. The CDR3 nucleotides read TGTGCCAGCAGCCCTACGATCGCTAGATTCGGGGAGCTGTTTTTT.

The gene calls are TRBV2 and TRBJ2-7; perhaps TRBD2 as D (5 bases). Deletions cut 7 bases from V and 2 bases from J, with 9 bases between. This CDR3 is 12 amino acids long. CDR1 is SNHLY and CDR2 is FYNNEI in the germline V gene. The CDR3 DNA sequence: TGTGCCAGCATCGAGGGCCCCTACGAGCAGTACTTC. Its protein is CASIEGPYEQYF.

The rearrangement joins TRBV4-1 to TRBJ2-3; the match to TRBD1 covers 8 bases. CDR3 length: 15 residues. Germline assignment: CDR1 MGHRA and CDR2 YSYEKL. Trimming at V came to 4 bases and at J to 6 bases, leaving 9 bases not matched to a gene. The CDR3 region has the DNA TGCGCCAGCAGCCTCTTGACAGGGGCCACGGATACGCAGTATTTT. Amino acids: CASSLLTGATDTQYF.